Following are 24 T cell receptor beta chains from one sample sequenced in a study of T cells in Graves' hyperthyroidism and ophthalmopathy. RNA transcripts were the template for amplifying TCR beta CDR3 regions. HTBI primers drove first-round RT-PCR of the TCR CDR3. One entry per CDR3 protein results from TCRdb running MiXCR on the multiplex PCR reads. This sample carries over 200,000 distinct CDR3 sequences, approximately 14% of them seen once, and the ten largest clones take about 14%. Sequencing input: blood. All receptors derive from a woman aged 40-49 years with Graves' hyperthyroidism that later progressed to Graves' ophthalmopathy.

This clonotype turned up a few times. The chain employs TRBV11-2 and TRBJ2-1; the match to TRBD2 covers 13 bases. With V trimmed by 3 bases and J by 5 bases, 4 bases remained unmatched. In germline, CDR1 is SGHAT, CDR2 FQNNGV. This CDR3 is built from 16 residues. DNA for the CDR3: TGTGCCAGCAGCTTGGAGGGGACTAGCGGGGACAATGAGCAGTTCTTC. It specifies CASSLEGTSGDNEQFF.

The table lists this clonotype with many counts. The V gene is TRBV18, the J gene TRBJ2-2, with D unresolved. The CDR3 runs 12 residues. Trimming stripped 5 bases from V and 7 bases from J, with 8 bases between. CDR1 KGHSH and CDR2 LQKENI come from the germline V gene. CDR3 residues: CASSIVGGELFF. The DNA of the CDR3 is TGTGCCAGCTCAATCGTGGGCGGGGAGCTGTTTTTT.

This clonotype was seen ten or more times. The rearrangement joins TRBV18 to TRBJ2-7; TRBD2 matches at 9 bases. Germline trimming cut 3 bases from V and 4 bases from J; bases unmatched to any gene: 4. Germline loops: CDR1 KGHSH, CDR2 LQKENI. The CDR3 consists of 14 residues. CDR3 nucleotide sequence: TGTGCCAGCTCACCGAGCAGCGGGAGGTACGAGCAGTACTTC. Translated: CASSPSSGRYEQYF.

This clonotype was seen ten or more times. The chain joins TRBV28 to TRBJ1-6, with a weak D call TRBD1 (5 bases). The CDR3 loop spans 15 amino acids. CDR1 is MDHEN, CDR2 SYDVKM, per germline. V was clipped by 4 bases and J by 8 bases, with 15 bases between them. CDR3 amino acids: CASSWQGRIDSPLHF. In DNA, the CDR3 is TGTGCCAGCAGTTGGCAGGGAAGGATCGATTCACCCCTCCACTTT.

This clonotype was recorded at least ten times. The rearrangement uses TRBV7-9 and TRBJ2-1; 7 nucleotides line up with TRBD2. Germline loops: CDR1 SEHNR, CDR2 FQNEAQ (reference sequence). The CDR3 is made up of 15 amino acids. V shed 4 bases, J shed 5 bases, and the junction held 8 bases outside the gene matches. The CDR3 DNA follows: TGTGCCAGCAGCTCCCCACGGCTAGCGGACAATGAGCAGTTCTTC. Translation gives CASSSPRLADNEQFF.

This clonotype has a count of ten or more. V gene TRBV12-3 or TRBV12-4 combines with J gene TRBJ1-5; 9 positions match TRBD1. V shed 7 bases, J shed 0 bases, and the junction held 4 bases outside the gene matches. CDR3 length equals 15 residues. CDR3 nucleotide sequence: TGTGCCAGCACCAGGGACAGGGATAGCAATCAGCCCCAGCATTTT. Translating gives CASTRDRDSNQPQHF.

This clonotype was recorded at least ten times. The chain combines TRBV11-1 with TRBJ1-1; 8 positions match TRBD1. With 5 bases clipped from V and 1 base from J, the junction kept 6 bases outside the gene matches. The CDR3 runs 15 residues. CDR1 is SGHAT and CDR2 is FQDESV in the germline V gene (reference sequence). The CDR3 coding sequence is TGTGCCAGCAGCCCCAGGGGGCGGAAGAACACTGAAGCTTTCTTT. It translates to CASSPRGRKNTEAFF.

A remark on this clonotype: A much larger clonotype is one base distant, so this may be a read error. The chain uses TRBV28 and TRBJ2-3; the D call may be TRBD1 or TRBD2 (6 bases each). Trimming stripped 5 bases from V and 7 bases from J, with 19 bases between. Germline assignment: CDR1 MDHEN and CDR2 SYDVKM. This CDR3 has 15 amino acids. The DNA for the CDR3 is TGTGCCAGCAGTGACCCCGGACAGCGGGTGAATACGCAGTATTTT. Translation: CASSDPGQRVNTQYF.

There are many counts of this clonotype. The J gene is TRBJ2-7, the V gene TRBV5-1, with 8 positions matching TRBD1. The CDR3 consists of 14 residues. Looked up from germline, CDR1 is SGHRS and CDR2 is YFSETQ. The V gene end was trimmed by 4 bases and the J gene end by 6 bases; junction bases not matched to a gene: 9. This CDR3 reads CASSRDRPPGEQYF. CDR3 sequence (DNA): TGCGCCAGCAGCCGGGACAGGCCCCCGGGCGAGCAGTACTTC.

This clonotype showed up many times. V usage is TRBV29-1 and J usage is TRBJ2-1; 13 bases align to TRBD2. The CDR3 totals 16 residues. V lost 3 bases and J lost 2; bases outside the gene matches: 4. Per the germline V gene, CDR1 is SQVTM and CDR2 is ANQGSEA. The CDR3 reads CSVEGLAGITYNEQFF. CDR3 DNA sequence: TGCAGCGTTGAGGGACTAGCGGGGATCACCTACAATGAGCAGTTCTTC.

At least ten counts were recorded for this clonotype. The chain joins TRBV11-3 to TRBJ1-1; D may be TRBD1 (5 bases). The CDR3 is 14 amino acids. Trimming took off 5 bases at V and 4 bases at J, with 14 bases between the two ends. Per the germline V gene, CDR1 is SGHNT and CDR2 is YENEEA. CDR3 loop: CASSPGRGGTEAFF. The DNA of the CDR3 is TGTGCCAGCAGCCCGGGGAGGGGCGGCACTGAAGCTTTCTTT.

The sample holds a few counts of this clonotype. The V gene is TRBV7-9, the J gene TRBJ2-7; the match to TRBD2 covers 7 bases. The germline gives CDR1 SEHNR, CDR2 FQNEAQ (reference sequence). Trimming cost V 1 base and J 5 bases; bases outside gene matches: 8. The CDR3 covers 15 residues. CDR3 residues: CASSLVAGAADEQYF. Here the CDR3 DNA reads TGTGCCAGCAGCTTAGTGGCGGGAGCGGCCGACGAGCAGTACTTC.

This clonotype was seen repeatedly, ten times or more. The chain combines TRBV28 with TRBJ2-1; TRBD2 aligns across 7 bases. V was clipped by 3 bases and J by 7 bases; unmatched bases: 6. The germline gives CDR1 MDHEN, CDR2 SYDVKM. The CDR3 contains 14 residues. CDR3 bases: TGTGCCAGCAGTTTGGGTTGGGGGGGGAATGAGCAGTTCTTC. It specifies CASSLGWGGNEQFF. Together with reference TRBV28 and TRBJ2-1, the CDR3 gives the full variable domain: DVKVTQSSRYLVKRTGEKVFLECVQDMDHENMFWYRQDPGLGLRLIYFSYDVKMKEKGDIPEGYSVSREKKERFSLILESASTNQTSMYLCASSLGWGGNEQFFGPGTRLTVL.

At least ten counts were recorded for this clonotype. V usage is TRBV25-1 and J usage is TRBJ2-7; no reliable D call. Per the germline V gene, CDR1 is MGHDK and CDR2 is SYGVNS. Between the trimmed V and J ends, which lost 2 bases and 5 bases, there was a span of 7 bases. The CDR3 extends over 12 amino acids. DNA for the CDR3: TGTGCCAGCAGTGAACGGGTTGACGAGCAGTACTTC. This translates into CASSERVDEQYF.

This clonotype was picked up a small number of times. The chain is built from TRBV28 and TRBJ2-1; 7 bases map to TRBD2. The CDR3 covers 13 residues. Per the germline V gene, CDR1 is MDHEN and CDR2 is SYDVKM. Trimming took 8 bases from V and 7 from J; bases not matched to a gene: 8. The DNA for the CDR3 is TGTGCCAGCGGTAGGAGGGAGGGAAATGAGCAGTTCTTC. Amino acid sequence: CASGRREGNEQFF.

This clonotype occurred many times. DNA for the CDR3: TGTGCCAGCAGTTTCGGAGGCGAGACCCAGTACTTC. This translates into CASSFGGETQYF. This sequence joins TRBV28 and TRBJ2-5; tentative D call: TRBD2 (5 bases). Germline V gives CDR1 MDHEN, CDR2 SYDVKM. The V end lost 3 bases, the J end lost 5 bases, and 7 bases lay between the germline ends. The CDR3 has 12 amino acids.

This clonotype came up many times. The chain employs TRBV27 and TRBJ2-3; no reliable D call. Germline V gives CDR1 MNHEY, CDR2 SMNVEV (reference sequence). This CDR3 is 15 amino acids long. V gave up 4 bases and J gave up 0 bases, with 11 bases separating them. Here the CDR3 DNA reads TGTGCCAGCAGTTCGCCCTCCCAGAGCACAGATACGCAGTATTTT. It specifies CASSSPSQSTDTQYF.

This clonotype came up many times. The gene calls are TRBV9 and TRBJ2-3; possible D gene TRBD2, 5 bases. The germline gives CDR1 SGDLS, CDR2 YYNGEE. The germline V and J ends were trimmed by 3 bases and 2 bases, with 16 bases remaining between them. The CDR3 extends over 16 amino acids. CDR3 region: CASSARSGRNTDTQYF. The DNA for the CDR3 is TGTGCCAGCAGCGCCCGATCTGGGAGAAACACAGATACGCAGTATTTT.

In this sample, this clonotype turned up many times. The chain is built from TRBV18 and TRBJ1-1; D gene uncertain. The CDR3 is made up of 14 amino acids. With 0 bases removed from V and 11 bases from J, the gap between germline ends came to 16 bases. Germline V gene lookup returns CDR1 KGHSH and CDR2 LQKENI. The CDR3 loop is CASSPPIEGFGAFF. The CDR3 DNA sequence: TGTGCCAGCTCACCACCGATAGAGGGTTTCGGGGCTTTCTTT.

The chain is built from TRBV12-5 and TRBJ2-7, with 8 bases matching TRBD1. Trimming cost V 7 bases and J 4 bases; bases outside gene matches: 12. Germline CDR1 is LGHNT and CDR2 is FRNRAP. The length of the CDR3 is 15 residues. The CDR3 DNA follows: TGTGCTAGTGCCTTTCCTCGGACAGGGCGGTACGAGCAGTACTTC. Residues: CASAFPRTGRYEQYF.

About this clonotype: A much larger clone differs from this one at a single base, so this may be a read error. The genes are TRBV7-9 and TRBJ2-1; 14 bases match TRBD2. This CDR3 contains 15 residues. Germline V gene lookup returns CDR1 SEHNR and CDR2 FQNEAQ (reference sequence). This chain's CDR3 is CVSSGLAGGGNEQFF. The CDR3 DNA is TGTGTCAGCAGCGGACTAGCGGGAGGAGGAAATGAGCAGTTCTTC. Full variable domain (remainder filled in from reference TRBV7-9 and TRBJ2-1): DTGVSQNPRHKITKRGQNVTFRCDPISEHNRLYWYRQTLGQGPEFLTYFQNEAQLEKSRLLSDRFSAERPKGSFSTLEIQRTEQGDSAMYLCVSSGLAGGGNEQFFGPGTRLTVL.

This clonotype was observed at least ten times. V and J are TRBV28 and TRBJ2-7; D gene uncertain. CDR1 MDHEN and CDR2 SYDVKM come from the germline V gene. V was cut by 5 bases and J by 8 bases, with 19 bases left in between. The CDR3 totals 14 residues. The DNA of the CDR3 is TGTGCCAGCAGTCCACTTTGGACCCCCACAAAGCAGTACTTC. Protein: CASSPLWTPTKQYF.

There are a few counts of this clonotype. The chain links TRBV7-9 to TRBJ2-7; D gene unclear. The CDR3 runs to 12 residues. V was trimmed by 1 base and J by 5 bases, leaving 6 bases between them. CDR1 and CDR2 from the germline V gene are SEHNR and FQNEAQ (reference sequence). Here the CDR3 reads CASSLGFDEQYF. In DNA form, the CDR3 reads TGTGCCAGCAGCTTAGGGTTCGACGAGCAGTACTTC.

This clonotype was picked up many times. The chain combines TRBV29-1 with TRBJ2-5, with 9 bases fitting TRBD2. V trimming: 6 bases; J trimming: 2 bases; junction bases outside the gene matches: 7. The CDR3 is 14 residues long. Germline V gene data show CDR1 as SQVTM and CDR2 as ANQGSEA. The CDR3 sequence: CSVYTLAGQETQYF. The CDR3 DNA reads as TGCAGCGTCTATACCCTAGCGGGGCAAGAGACCCAGTACTTC.